Listed below are T cell receptor beta chains from one sample, sequenced in a study of T cells in Graves' hyperthyroidism and ophthalmopathy. Via MiXCR, TCRdb re-called the multiplex PCR reads, giving one row per CDR3 protein. There are about 720,000 distinct CDR3 sequences in the sample; about 17% occur only once, and 16% lies in the top ten. The specimen sequenced was blood. The receptors originated from a woman aged 50 to 60 with Graves' hyperthyroidism that later progressed to Graves' ophthalmopathy. Both conserved end residues are part of each CDR3. Each record gives: V gene, D gene, J gene, clone size, CDR3 DNA, CDR3 protein. D genes are given only for firm matches. Clone size is given for some rows only: seen once, a few or many times, or a class if the clone is expanded.

TRBV2	.	TRBJ1-1	many	TGTGCCAGCAGATCCCGGACAGTGCTGAACACTGAAGCTTTCTTT	CASRSRTVLNTEAFF
TRBV5-1	.	TRBJ1-2	many	TGCGCCAGCACGCGGGGGGTAGAGAACTATGGCTACACCTTC	CASTRGVENYGYTF
TRBV5-1	.	TRBJ2-5	.	TGCGCCAGCAGCTCTGGTTATGGTGGCGTGGAGACCCAGTACTTC	CASSSGYGGVETQYF
TRBV24-1	.	TRBJ2-3	few	TGTGCCACCAGTGATGGATTCTCGGATACGCAGTATTTT	CATSDGFSDTQYF
TRBV7-6	.	TRBJ1-1	few	TGTGCCAGCAGCCCCGAGCCGGGACAATTGAACACTGAAGCTTTCTTT	CASSPEPGQLNTEAFF
TRBV12-3/TRBV12-4	.	TRBJ1-3	few	TGTGCCAGCAGGGCGTTCTCTGGAAACACCATATATTTT	CASRAFSGNTIYF
TRBV27	.	TRBJ1-5	many	TGTGCCAGCAGTCCGGGAGGGGGTGGCAATCAGCCCCAGCATTTT	CASSPGGGGNQPQHF
TRBV4-2	.	TRBJ2-7	many	TGTGCCAGTAGTTCGGGACGGAACTCCTACGAGCAGTACTTC	CASSSGRNSYEQYF
TRBV12-3/TRBV12-4	.	TRBJ1-5	many	TGTGCCAGCAGTTTAGGGGGGGCTTTAGATCAGCCCCAGCATTTT	CASSLGGALDQPQHF
TRBV19	.	TRBJ1-2	.	TGTGCCAGTAGTCAGCCCCCAGGGGCCAATGGCTACACCTTC	CASSQPPGANGYTF
TRBV7-3	.	TRBJ2-1	many	TGTGCCAGCAGCTTAAAAAGGCTAGGCGGCTACGATGAGCAGTTCTTC	CASSLKRLGGYDEQFF
TRBV4-1	.	TRBJ1-5	.	TGCGCCAGCAGCCAAGATCGCCTGACTGACCAGCCCCAGCATTTT	CASSQDRLTDQPQHF
TRBV6-2/TRBV6-3	TRBD2	TRBJ2-5	.	TGTGCCAGCAGACCTAGCGGGGGCAGGGGGGAGACCCAGTACTTC	CASRPSGGRGETQYF